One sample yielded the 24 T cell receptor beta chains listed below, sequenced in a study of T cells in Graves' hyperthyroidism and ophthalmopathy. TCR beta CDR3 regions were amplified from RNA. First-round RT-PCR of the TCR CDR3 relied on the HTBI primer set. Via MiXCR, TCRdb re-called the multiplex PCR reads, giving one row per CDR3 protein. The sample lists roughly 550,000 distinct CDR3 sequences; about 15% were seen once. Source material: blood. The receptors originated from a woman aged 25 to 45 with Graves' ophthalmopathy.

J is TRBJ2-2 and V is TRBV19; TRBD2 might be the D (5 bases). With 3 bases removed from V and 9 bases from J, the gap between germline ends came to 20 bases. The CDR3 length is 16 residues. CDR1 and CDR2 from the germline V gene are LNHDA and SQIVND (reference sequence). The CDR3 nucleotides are TGTGCCAGTAGTATCCAACTAGTTGGTTTTCACAGGGAGCTGTTTTTT. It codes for CASSIQLVGFHRELFF.

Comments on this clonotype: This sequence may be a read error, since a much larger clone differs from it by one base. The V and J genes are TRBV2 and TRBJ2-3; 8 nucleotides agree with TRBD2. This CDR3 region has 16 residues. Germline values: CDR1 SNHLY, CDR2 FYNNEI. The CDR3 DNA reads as TGTGCCAGCAGTGTTGTCGGGACTAGTCACACAGGTACGCAGTATTTT. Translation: CASSVVGTSHTGTQYF.

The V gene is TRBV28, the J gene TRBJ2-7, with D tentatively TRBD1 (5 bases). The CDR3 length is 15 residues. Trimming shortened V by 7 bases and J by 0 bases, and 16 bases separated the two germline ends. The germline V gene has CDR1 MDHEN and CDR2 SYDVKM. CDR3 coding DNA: TGTGCCAGCACCATTGGGGCGCAGAGCTCCTACGAGCAGTACTTC. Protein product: CASTIGAQSSYEQYF.

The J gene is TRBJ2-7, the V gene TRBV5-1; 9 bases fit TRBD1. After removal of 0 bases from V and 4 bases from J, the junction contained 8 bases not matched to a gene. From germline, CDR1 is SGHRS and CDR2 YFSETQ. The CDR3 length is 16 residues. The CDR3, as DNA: TGCGCCAGCAGCTTGGCCCCGGGACAGGGAGCGTACGAGCAGTACTTC. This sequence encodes CASSLAPGQGAYEQYF. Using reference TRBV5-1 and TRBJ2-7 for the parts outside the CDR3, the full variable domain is KAGVTQTPRYLIKTRGQQVTLSCSPISGHRSVSWYQQTPGQGLQFLFEYFSETQRNKGNFPGRFSGRQFSNSRSEMNVSTLELGDSALYLCASSLAPGQGAYEQYFGPGTRLTVT.

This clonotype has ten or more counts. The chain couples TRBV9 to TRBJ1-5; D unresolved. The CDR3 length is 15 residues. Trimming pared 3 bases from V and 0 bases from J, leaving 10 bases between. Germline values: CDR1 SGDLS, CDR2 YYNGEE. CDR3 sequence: CASSAAVNSNQPQHF. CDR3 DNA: TGTGCCAGCAGCGCCGCGGTCAATAGCAATCAGCCCCAGCATTTT.

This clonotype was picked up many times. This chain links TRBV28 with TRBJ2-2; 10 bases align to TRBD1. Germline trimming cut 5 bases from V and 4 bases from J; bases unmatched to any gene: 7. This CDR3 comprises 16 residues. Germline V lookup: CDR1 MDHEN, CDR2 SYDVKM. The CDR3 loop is CASSPRTGGGTGELFF. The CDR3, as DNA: TGTGCCAGCAGTCCACGGACAGGGGGTGGCACCGGGGAGCTGTTTTTT.

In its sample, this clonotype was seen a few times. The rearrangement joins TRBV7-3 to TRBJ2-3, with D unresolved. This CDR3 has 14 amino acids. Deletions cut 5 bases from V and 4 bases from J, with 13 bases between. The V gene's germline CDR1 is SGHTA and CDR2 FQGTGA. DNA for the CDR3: TGTGCCAGCAGCCCCCATTCTCGAGCAGATACGCAGTATTTT. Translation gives CASSPHSRADTQYF.

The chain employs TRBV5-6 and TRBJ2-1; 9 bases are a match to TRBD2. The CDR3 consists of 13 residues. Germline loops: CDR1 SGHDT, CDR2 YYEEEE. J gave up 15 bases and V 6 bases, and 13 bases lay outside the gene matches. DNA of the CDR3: TGTGCCAGCACCCATGTGCGGGAGGGCCCTCTGTTCTTC. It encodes CASTHVREGPLFF.

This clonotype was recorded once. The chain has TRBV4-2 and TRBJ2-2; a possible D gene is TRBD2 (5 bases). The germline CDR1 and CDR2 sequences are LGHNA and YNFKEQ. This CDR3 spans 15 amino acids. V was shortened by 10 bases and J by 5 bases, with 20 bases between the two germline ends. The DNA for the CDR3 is TGTGCCAACCCACCCTTGTTAACTAGGACCGGGGAGCTGTTTTTT. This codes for CANPPLLTRTGELFF.

CDR3 nucleotide sequence: TGTGCCAGCAGCCGGGACAGGGAAGGACGGGCTTTCTTT. As protein: CASSRDREGRAFF. The chain recombines TRBV7-3 with TRBJ1-1, with 9 positions matching TRBD1. Germline CDR1 SGHTA, CDR2 FQGTGA. V was pared by 5 bases and J by 11 bases, with 9 bases of the junction left unmatched. The CDR3 covers 13 residues.

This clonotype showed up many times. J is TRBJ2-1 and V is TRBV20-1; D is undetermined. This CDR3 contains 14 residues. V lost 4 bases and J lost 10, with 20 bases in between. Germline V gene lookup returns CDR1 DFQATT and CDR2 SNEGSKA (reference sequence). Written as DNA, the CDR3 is TGCAGTGCTACCCTAAGACCCGAAGGCACCGAGCAGTTCTTC. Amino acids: CSATLRPEGTEQFF.

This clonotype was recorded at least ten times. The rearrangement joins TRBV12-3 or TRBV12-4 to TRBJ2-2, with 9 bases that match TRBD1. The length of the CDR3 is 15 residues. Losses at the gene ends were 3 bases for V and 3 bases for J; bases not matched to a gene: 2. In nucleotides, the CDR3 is TGTGCCAGCAGTTTCGGGGACAGGGACACCGGGGAGCTGTTTTTT. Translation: CASSFGDRDTGELFF.

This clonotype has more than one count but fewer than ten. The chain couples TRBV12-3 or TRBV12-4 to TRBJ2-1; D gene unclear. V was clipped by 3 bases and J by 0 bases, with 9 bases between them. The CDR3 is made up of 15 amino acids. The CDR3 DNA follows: TGTGCCAGCAGTTTGAGAGACCTCTCCTACAATGAGCAGTTCTTC. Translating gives CASSLRDLSYNEQFF.

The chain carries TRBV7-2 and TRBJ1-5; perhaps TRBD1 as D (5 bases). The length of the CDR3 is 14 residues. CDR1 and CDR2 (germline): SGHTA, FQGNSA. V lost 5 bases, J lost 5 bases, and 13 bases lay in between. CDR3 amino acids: CASSARDEYQPQHF. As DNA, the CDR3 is TGTGCCAGCAGCGCACGGGACGAATATCAGCCCCAGCATTTT.

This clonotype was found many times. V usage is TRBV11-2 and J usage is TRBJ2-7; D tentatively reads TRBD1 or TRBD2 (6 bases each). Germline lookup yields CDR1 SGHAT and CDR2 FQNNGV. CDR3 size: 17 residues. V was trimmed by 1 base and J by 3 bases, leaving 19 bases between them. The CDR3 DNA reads TGTGCCAGCAGCTTAGTTAGCGACTCGGGGGCTGGCTACGAGCAGTACTTC. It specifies CASSLVSDSGAGYEQYF.

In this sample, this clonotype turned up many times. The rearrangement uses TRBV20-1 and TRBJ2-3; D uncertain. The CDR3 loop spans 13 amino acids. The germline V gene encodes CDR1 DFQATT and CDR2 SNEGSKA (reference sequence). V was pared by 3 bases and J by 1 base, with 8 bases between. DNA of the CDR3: TGCAGTGCTAGTCGGGCGGGCACAGATACGCAGTATTTT. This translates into CSASRAGTDTQYF.

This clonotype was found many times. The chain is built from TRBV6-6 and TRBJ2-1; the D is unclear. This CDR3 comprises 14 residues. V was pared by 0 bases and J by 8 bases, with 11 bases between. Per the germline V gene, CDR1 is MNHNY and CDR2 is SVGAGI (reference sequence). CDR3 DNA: TGTGCCAGCAGTTACTCACGGAGTATGGATGAGCAGTTCTTC. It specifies CASSYSRSMDEQFF.

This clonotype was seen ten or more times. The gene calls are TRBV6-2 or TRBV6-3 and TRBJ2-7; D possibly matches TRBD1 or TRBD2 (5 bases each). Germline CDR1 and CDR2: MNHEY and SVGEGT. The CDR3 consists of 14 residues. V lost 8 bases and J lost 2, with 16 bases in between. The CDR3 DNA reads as TGTGCCAGCGGACCGAACGGGACCCCCTACGAGCAGTACTTC. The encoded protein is CASGPNGTPYEQYF.

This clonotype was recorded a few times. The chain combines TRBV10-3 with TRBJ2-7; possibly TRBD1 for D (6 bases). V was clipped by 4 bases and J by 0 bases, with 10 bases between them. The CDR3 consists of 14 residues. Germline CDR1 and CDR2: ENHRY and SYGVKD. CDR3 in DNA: TGTGCCATCAGTGGGGGGCGGAGCTCCTACGAGCAGTACTTC. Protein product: CAISGGRSSYEQYF.

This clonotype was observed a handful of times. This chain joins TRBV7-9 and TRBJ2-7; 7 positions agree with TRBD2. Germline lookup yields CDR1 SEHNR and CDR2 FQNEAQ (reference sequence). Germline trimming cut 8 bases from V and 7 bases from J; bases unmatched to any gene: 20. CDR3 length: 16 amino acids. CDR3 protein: CASDSGHRPYMGEQYF. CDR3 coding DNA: TGTGCCAGCGATAGCGGGCACCGTCCTTATATGGGAGAGCAGTACTTC.

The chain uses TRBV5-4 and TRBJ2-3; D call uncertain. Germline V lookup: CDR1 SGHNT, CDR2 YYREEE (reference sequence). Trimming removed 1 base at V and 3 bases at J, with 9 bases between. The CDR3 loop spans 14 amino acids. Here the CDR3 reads CASSLSRVTDTQYF. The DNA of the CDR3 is TGTGCCAGCAGCTTGTCAAGGGTAACAGATACGCAGTATTTT.

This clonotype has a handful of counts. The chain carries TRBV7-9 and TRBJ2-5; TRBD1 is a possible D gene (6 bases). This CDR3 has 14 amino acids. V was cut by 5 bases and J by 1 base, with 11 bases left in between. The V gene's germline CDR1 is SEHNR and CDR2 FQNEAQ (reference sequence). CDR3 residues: CASSTTGLQETQYF. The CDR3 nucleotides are TGTGCCAGCAGCACTACAGGGCTCCAAGAGACCCAGTACTTC.

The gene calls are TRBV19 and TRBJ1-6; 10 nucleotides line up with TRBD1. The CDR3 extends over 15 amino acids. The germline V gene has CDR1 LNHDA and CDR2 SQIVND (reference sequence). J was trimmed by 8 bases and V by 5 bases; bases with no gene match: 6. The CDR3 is CASSGRDRGHSPLHF. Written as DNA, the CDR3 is TGTGCCAGTAGTGGCCGGGACAGGGGACATTCACCCCTCCACTTT.

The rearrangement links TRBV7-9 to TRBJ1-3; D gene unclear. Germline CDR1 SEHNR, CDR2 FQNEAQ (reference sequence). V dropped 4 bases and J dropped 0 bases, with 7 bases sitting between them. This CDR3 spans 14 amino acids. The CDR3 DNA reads TGTGCCAGCAGCTCAGCTGGCTCTGGAAACACCATATATTTT. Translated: CASSSAGSGNTIYF.